The 3 T cell receptor beta chains below were found in one sample sequenced in a study of blood T cell repertoires in COVID-19. The assay was immunoSEQ multiplex PCR, and TCRdb's table has in-frame clones only and misses some. The sample includes tens of thousands of clones, 91% seen only once; the top ten take 8.6%. The sequencing input was peripheral blood. Every receptor here comes from a human donor in a cohort sampled during active COVID-19.

This sequence joins TRBV10-3 and TRBJ2-2, with D tentatively TRBD1 (6 bases). The CDR3 spans 16 residues. CDR1 and CDR2 from the germline V gene are ENHRY and SYGVKD. V was shortened by 4 bases and J by 10 bases, with 22 bases between the two germline ends. The CDR3 DNA follows: TGTGCCATCAGTGGATTGGGGGCTCAGGTGTTGGAGGAGCTGTTTTTT. Its translation is CAISGLGAQVLEELFF.

CDR3 DNA sequence: TGTGCCAGCAGCAAGGGACAGGCATCCTACAATGAGCAGTTCTTC. Translating gives CASSKGQASYNEQFF. The chain is built from TRBV9 and TRBJ2-1, with 8 bases matching TRBD1. After removal of 4 bases from V and 1 base from J, the junction contained 4 bases not matched to a gene. The CDR3 is 15 amino acids. Germline V gene sequence: CDR1 SGDLS, CDR2 YYNGEE.

The chain links TRBV6-2 or TRBV6-3 to TRBJ1-1; 7 bases agree with TRBD1. Germline V gene sequence: CDR1 MNHEY, CDR2 SVGEGT. CDR3 length: 17 amino acids. V shed 4 bases and J 0 bases; nucleotides not matched to a gene: 11. In DNA, the CDR3 is TGTGCCAGCAGTTCCCGAACGGGACAGCCGATGAACACTGAAGCTTTCTTT. This gives the protein CASSSRTGQPMNTEAFF.